Listed here is a single T cell receptor beta chain. Its antigen target is currently unknown. Nothing much larger sits one base from this clone, and base qualities are not available. The data were taken from a study of T cell changes during pregnancy in multiple sclerosis (dated by TCRdb to between 2017 and 2020). Looking at the study overall: In women with multiple sclerosis, the researchers looked at how the T cell repertoire shifted as pregnancy progressed.

Libraries were made using the immunoSEQ multiplex PCR assay. The clones in this table, taken by TCRdb from immuneACCESS, are in-frame only. Not every clone is retained; where verified, under half of the shortfall comes from an unresolved V gene, and the cause of the rest is unknown. Present in this sample are approximately 40,000 clones, around 90% of which were seen just once. The ten largest clones add up to around 0.4% of the sample. The germline V gene specifies SGHAT as CDR1 and FQNNGV as CDR2. V lost 1 base and J lost 8 bases, and the count of bases not matched to a germline gene is 6. Inclusive of the bounding cysteine and phenylalanine, the CDR3 is 16 residues long. Here the CDR3 DNA is all that survives: 48 bases in frame from base 1.

The chain links TRBV11-2 with TRBJ2-1; TRBD2 matches 12 bases in the middle. This sequence originates from a female donor in good health, enrolled as a control in a pregnancy study. The sample here was CD4+ T cells from peripheral blood mononuclear cells, taken after pregnancy. The CDR3 region has the sequence CASSLGTSGRWDEQFF. The DNA is as follows: TGTGCCAGCAGCTTAGGTACTAGCGGGAGGTGGGATGAGCAGTTCTTC.